This T cell receptor (beta chain) was observed in a study of regulatory T cells in long-lasting Graves disease (dated by TCRdb to about 2021). Regarding the complete study: Persistent Graves' disease meant more than 5 years of antithyroid drug treatment with TSH receptor autoantibodies that stayed positive. The study was registered as a clinical trial and conducted in China. In the clinical cohort, patients with persistent Graves' disease had used antithyroid drugs for an average of about 9.3 years. A total of around 35 samples underwent TCR sequencing, from roughly 13 patients with persistent Graves' disease and 20 patients with newly diagnosed Graves' disease. Persistent Graves' disease patients were compared with newly diagnosed Graves' disease patients by peripheral blood TCR sequencing and RNA sequencing.

A word on this clonotype: The antigen it recognizes is unknown. A much larger clone sits a single nucleotide away, making a read error possible.

Interpreted using the paper, the time point label stands for: persistent/refractory GD, antithyroid drugs over 5 years with positive TRAb. For both TCR sequencing and RNA sequencing, RNA was extracted from PBMCs in TRIzol. The diagnosis of Graves' disease followed American Thyroid Association guidelines. Patients were recruited from an endocrinology department in Xi'an, China. Each patient gave approximately 10 milliliters of peripheral blood, collected in an EDTA anticoagulant tube. Ficoll Paque Plus density gradient separation was used to isolate PBMCs, and no further T cell sorting was done. RNA quality was checked with an Agilent 2100 Bioanalyzer and agarose gel, and concentration with a NanoDrop 2000. The CDR1 and CDR2 encoded by the germline V gene are SNHLY and FYNNEI. The CDR3 covers 16 residues, taking in both the cysteine and the phenylalanine. The CDR3 DNA has 48 bases and is translated from base 1. The V end loses 4 bases and the J end loses 6 bases, and a stretch of 18 bases separates them.

Libraries were made using multiplex PCR. TCRdb names Illumina HiSeq 4000 as the instrument used. CDR3 regions were amplified by Arm-PCR with iRepertoire HTBI primers to construct TCR beta libraries. Gel purification was performed on PCR products prior to sequencing. Regarding the original processing steps: Gene usage analysis of CDR3 amino acid clonotypes relied on the roughly 60 TRBV and 14 TRBJ segments identified across samples. COPE and FqMerger were used to merge the filtered high-quality paired reads into contigs. BLAST was used to align contigs to the IMGT TRBV, TRBD and TRBJ reference genes, and CDR3 was defined following IMGT. Any clonotype with a frequency above 0.1% was classified as a highly expanded clone. Repertoire diversity was measured by Shannon entropy, and V-J evenness by the Gini coefficient. Clonotypes shared by more than one individual were considered public. The public reads were quality trimmed at Q25 with fastp and then assembled into clones with MiXCR by TCRdb, keeping productive beta chains. Under each unique CDR3 protein, matching rows form one entry showing the most common genes and DNA. The V and J calls and clone size are TCRdb's, not the authors'. The sample table shows 400,000 to 500,000 distinct CDR3 sequences, and around 23% are seen once. Roughly an eighth of the sample rests with the top ten.

The investigation overall reported the following: The study examined only peripheral blood because the primary lesion, thyroid tissue, could not be accessed. As a limitation, the authors acknowledged that the small sample size may reduce accuracy. Compared with newly diagnosed patients, persistent Graves' disease patients had lower TCR Shannon entropy and fewer highly expanded clones, which suggests clonal expansion. Sequencing and analysis were limited to the TCR beta chain. Patients with persistent disease shared more public clonotypes (about 2,500) than newly diagnosed patients did (around 980). Preferential use of TRBV28, TRBJ1-2 and TRBJ2-5 was observed in persistent disease, whereas TRBV20-1 and TRBJ2-1 were favored in newly diagnosed disease.

The clonotype was recovered from a female donor with Graves disease. The V and J genes are TRBV2 and TRBJ2-2; 5 matching bases give a weak D call of TRBD1. The sample here was peripheral blood mononuclear cells (PBMCs), taken when the disease was refractory, from a patient treated with antithyroid drugs. The nucleotide sequence reads TGTGCCAGCAGTGGGGGCCTCCCGGTGGACGCCGGGGAGCTGTTTTTT. Its protein product is CASSGGLPVDAGELFF.